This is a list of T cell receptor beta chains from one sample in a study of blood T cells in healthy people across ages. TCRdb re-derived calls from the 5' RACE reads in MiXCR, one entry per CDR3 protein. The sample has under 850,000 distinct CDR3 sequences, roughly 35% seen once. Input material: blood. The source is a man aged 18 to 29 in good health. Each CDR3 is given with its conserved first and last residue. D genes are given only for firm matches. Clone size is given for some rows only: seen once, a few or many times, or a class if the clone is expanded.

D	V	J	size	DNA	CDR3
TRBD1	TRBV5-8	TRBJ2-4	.	TGTGCCAGCAGCTTGGACAGGGGGTCGGGCAAAAACATTCAGTACTTC	CASSLDRGSGKNIQYF
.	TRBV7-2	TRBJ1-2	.	TGTGCCAGCAGCTACCAGGACTCTCCAGTAGGCTACACCTTC	CASSYQDSPVGYTF
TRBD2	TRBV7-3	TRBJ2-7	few	TGTGCCAGCAGCGGGGGGACTAGCGCGAGCTACGAGCAGTACTTC	CASSGGTSASYEQYF
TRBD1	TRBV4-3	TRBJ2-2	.	TGCGCCAGCAGCCAAGCGGTGTACAGGGGGGAGAACACCGGGGAGCTGTTTTTT	CASSQAVYRGENTGELFF
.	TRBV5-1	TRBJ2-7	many	TGCGCCAGCCGTCCGAGTGGGGGCCTCACCTACGAGCAGTACTTC	CASRPSGGLTYEQYF
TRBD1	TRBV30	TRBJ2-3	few	TGTGCCTGGAGTCCGGGACAGGGGTTAGCAGATACGCAGTATTTT	CAWSPGQGLADTQYF
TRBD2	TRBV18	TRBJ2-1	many	TGTGCCAGCTCACCGGGACTAGCGGACTACAATGAGCAGTTCTTC	CASSPGLADYNEQFF
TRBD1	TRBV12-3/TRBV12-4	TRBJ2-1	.	TGTGCCAGCAGTTCCGAGGACAGGGGGCTGTACAATGAGCAGTTCTTC	CASSSEDRGLYNEQFF
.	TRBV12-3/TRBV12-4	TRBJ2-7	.	TGTGCCAAATCCTCCGGGACCGTCTACAATGAGCAGTACTTC	CAKSSGTVYNEQYF
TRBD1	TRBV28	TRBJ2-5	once	TGTGCCAGCAGACGGGACAGGGGGTACAATGAGCAGTACTTC	CASRRDRGYNEQYF
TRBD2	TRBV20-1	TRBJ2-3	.	TGCAGTGCTAGCTCTATGGCGGGGGTCACAGATACGCAGTATTTT	CSASSMAGVTDTQYF
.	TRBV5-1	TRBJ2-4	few	TGCGCCAGCAGTTCACAGACAGCAGCCAAAAACATTCAGTACTTC	CASSSQTAAKNIQYF
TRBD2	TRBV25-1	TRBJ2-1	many	TGTGCCAGCAGCCCCCTGGGTAGCGGGGGGTACAATGAGCAGTTCTTC	CASSPLGSGGYNEQFF
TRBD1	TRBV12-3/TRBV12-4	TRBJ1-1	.	TGTGCCAGCTTTTACAGGGGGGCCACTGAAGCTTTCTTT	CASFYRGATEAFF
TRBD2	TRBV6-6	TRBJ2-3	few	TGTGCCAGCAGTTACTCCGGGCCTGGGACTAGTTCGGCGCAGTATTTT	CASSYSGPGTSSAQYF
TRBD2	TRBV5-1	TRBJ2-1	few	TGCGCCAGCAGCTTTTCCGGGGCGGGGGGGCCCAATGAGCAGTTCTTC	CASSFSGAGGPNEQFF
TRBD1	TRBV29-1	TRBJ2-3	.	TGCAGCGTTCCCCGGACAGGGGATCTAGATACGCAGTATTTT	CSVPRTGDLDTQYF
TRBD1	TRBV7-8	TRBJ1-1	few	TGTGCCAGCAGTTGGACAGGGGGCTTCTTGAACACTGGAGCTTTCTTT	CASSWTGGFLNTGAFF
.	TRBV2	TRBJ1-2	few	TGTGCCAGCAGACCCGATGGGGGGGGGTCCTATGGCTACACCTTC	CASRPDGGGSYGYTF
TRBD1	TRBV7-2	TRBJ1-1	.	TGTGCCAGCAGCCCAAGACAGGGCTTTGGGACTGAAGCTTTCTTT	CASSPRQGFGTEAFF
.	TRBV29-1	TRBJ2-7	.	TGCAGCGTCCTAACCGGGACTTCAAGAACCTACGAGCAGTACTTC	CSVLTGTSRTYEQYF
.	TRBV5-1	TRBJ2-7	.	TGCGCTAGCAGCTTGGCAATAGGGGCAGGGATCGATGAGCAGTACTTC	CASSLAIGAGIDEQYF
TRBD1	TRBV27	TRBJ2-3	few	TGTGCCAGCAGCGACTCCGGGACAGTCCTCACAGATACGCAGTATTTT	CASSDSGTVLTDTQYF
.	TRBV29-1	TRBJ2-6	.	TGCAGCGTTTTCGGCAGCACCTCTGGGGCCAACGTCCTGACTTTC	CSVFGSTSGANVLTF
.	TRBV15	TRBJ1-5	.	TGTGCCACCAGCAGACGGGGGCTAAATCAGCCCCAGCATTTT	CATSRRGLNQPQHF
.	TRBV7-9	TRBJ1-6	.	TGTGCCAGCACCCTCGGGTCCCCAGATAATTCACCCCTCCACTTT	CASTLGSPDNSPLHF
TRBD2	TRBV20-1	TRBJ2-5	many	TGCAGTGCTCTCCTAGCGGGGTTGGCCCAGTACTTC	CSALLAGLAQYF
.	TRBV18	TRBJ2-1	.	TGTGCCAGCTCACTACCCGGTCTCCCCAGTGAGCAGTTCTTC	CASSLPGLPSEQFF
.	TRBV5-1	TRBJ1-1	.	TGCGCCAGCAGCCCAGCGGCTAGCACTGAAGCTTTCTTT	CASSPAASTEAFF
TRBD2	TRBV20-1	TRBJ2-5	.	TGCAGTGCTACCTTGACTAGCGGGGGCCATAAAGAGACCCAGTACTTC	CSATLTSGGHKETQYF
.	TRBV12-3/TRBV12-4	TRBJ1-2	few	TGTGCCAGCAGTTTAGGGGCCTCGGACCGATATGGCTACACCTTC	CASSLGASDRYGYTF
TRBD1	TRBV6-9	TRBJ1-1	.	TGTGCCAGCAGTTCGCCTCGGACAGGGAAGGGCTCTGAAGCTTTCTTT	CASSSPRTGKGSEAFF
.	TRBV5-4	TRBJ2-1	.	TGTGCCAGCAGCTCCGGGACGGAAGGATTCAATGAGCAGTTCTTC	CASSSGTEGFNEQFF
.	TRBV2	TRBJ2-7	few	TGTGCCAGCAGTGAAGTCATAGCAGGCGAGCAGTACTTC	CASSEVIAGEQYF
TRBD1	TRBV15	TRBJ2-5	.	TGTGCCACCAGCAGGGACAGGGATTACAATGAGCAGTACTTC	CATSRDRDYNEQYF
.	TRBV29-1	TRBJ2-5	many	TGCAGCGTTGAAGACAGGCCGTACCAAGAGACCCAGTACTTC	CSVEDRPYQETQYF
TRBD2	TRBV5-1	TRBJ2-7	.	TGCGCCAGTAGTCAGAGACTAGCGGGACGCTACGAGCAGTACTTC	CASSQRLAGRYEQYF
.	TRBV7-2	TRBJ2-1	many	TGTGCCAGCAGCTTGACTCTAGAGCAGTTCTTC	CASSLTLEQFF
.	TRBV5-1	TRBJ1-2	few	TGCGCCAGCAGCCAGATCGTGGGACGCAGGGGAGTTAATGGCTACACCTTC	CASSQIVGRRGVNGYTF
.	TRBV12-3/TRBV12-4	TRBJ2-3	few	TGTGCCAGCAGTTTATCCAACCCCACGCAGTATTTT	CASSLSNPTQYF
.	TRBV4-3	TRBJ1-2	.	TGCGCCAGCAGCCAAGATACAGGAGCGAATGGCTACACCTTC	CASSQDTGANGYTF
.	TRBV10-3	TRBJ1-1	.	TGTGCCATCATGCCCCAGGTGAACACTGAAGCTTTCTTT	CAIMPQVNTEAFF
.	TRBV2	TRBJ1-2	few	TGTGCCACTGCAGCCGCGGATGGCTACACCTTC	CATAAADGYTF
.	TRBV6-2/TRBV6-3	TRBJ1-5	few	TGTGCCAGCAACGGGTTGCTGGGGAGTGGAAATCAGCCCCAGCATTTT	CASNGLLGSGNQPQHF
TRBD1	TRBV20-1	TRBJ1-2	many	TGCAGTGCAAGAGTAGAGGACAGGGAGGACTATGGCTACACCTTC	CSARVEDREDYGYTF
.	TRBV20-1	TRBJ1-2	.	TGCAGTGCTAGGAAGGGGGAAGATGGCTACACCTTC	CSARKGEDGYTF
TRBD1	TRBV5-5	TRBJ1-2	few	TGTGCCAGCAGCCTCACGGACAGGGCCCTCTATGGCTACACCTTC	CASSLTDRALYGYTF
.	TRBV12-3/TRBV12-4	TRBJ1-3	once	TGTGCCAGCAGTGTCGGGGGTGAAAACACCATATATTTT	CASSVGGENTIYF